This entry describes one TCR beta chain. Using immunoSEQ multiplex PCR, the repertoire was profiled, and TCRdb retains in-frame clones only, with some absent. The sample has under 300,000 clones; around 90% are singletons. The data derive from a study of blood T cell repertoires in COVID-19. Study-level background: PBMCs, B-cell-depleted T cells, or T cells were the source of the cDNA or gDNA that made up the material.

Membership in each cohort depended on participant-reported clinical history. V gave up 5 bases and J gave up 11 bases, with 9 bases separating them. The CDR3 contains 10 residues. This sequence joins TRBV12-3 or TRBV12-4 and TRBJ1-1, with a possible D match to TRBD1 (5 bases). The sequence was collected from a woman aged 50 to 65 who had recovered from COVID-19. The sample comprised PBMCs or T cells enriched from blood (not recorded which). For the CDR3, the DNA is TGTGCCAGCAGTGGGACTCAGGCTTTCTTT. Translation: CASSGTQAFF.